These 10 T cell receptor beta chains were all obtained from the same sample, sequenced in a study of beta chain features in type 1 diabetes. Expressed TCRB transcripts were sequenced because the isolated RNA had all been reverse transcribed beforehand. Assay used: immunoSEQ multiplex PCR; TCRdb lists only in-frame clones, some missing. Of 900,000 or so clones listed, under 20% are singletons. The sequencing sample was made of naive CD4+ T cells from blood. The receptors derive from a woman between 18 and 30 years old in good health.

This chain's CDR3 is CASSLSQQHNEQFF. DNA for the CDR3: TGTGCCAGCAGTTTATCCCAGCAGCACAATGAGCAGTTCTTC. The V call is TRBV28, the J call TRBJ2-1; D gene uncertain. Germline CDR1 reads MDHEN; CDR2 reads SYDVKM. The CDR3 is 14 residues long. V was clipped by 1 base and J by 5 bases, with 9 bases between them.

The table lists this clone with a few counts. The gene calls are TRBV7-9 and TRBJ2-1, with 9 bases aligning to TRBD2. The V and J ends lost 2 bases and 7 bases, in that order; junction bases with no gene match: 9. The CDR3 runs 16 residues. Germline V gene data show CDR1 as SEHNR and CDR2 as FQNEAQ (reference sequence). DNA of the CDR3: TGTGCCAGCAGCTTACGTACCGCGGGAGGGAAGAATGAGCAGTTCTTC. Translation gives CASSLRTAGGKNEQFF.

This rearrangement joins TRBV5-1 to TRBJ2-5; 7 bases are a match to TRBD1. This CDR3 is 16 amino acids long. Germline lookup yields CDR1 SGHRS and CDR2 YFSETQ. After removal of 5 bases from V and 4 bases from J, the junction contained 14 bases not matched to a gene. DNA for the CDR3: TGCGCCAGCAGGAGACAGGGTTATGGAACTCGAGAGACCCAGTACTTC. The encoded protein is CASRRQGYGTRETQYF.

The rearrangement uses TRBV28 and TRBJ1-5; 7 bases map to TRBD1. The junction had 5 bases not matched to a gene; V was cut back by 4 bases and J by 5 bases. Germline loops: CDR1 MDHEN, CDR2 SYDVKM. The CDR3 runs to 14 residues. In nucleotides, the CDR3 is TGTGCCAGCAGTTCACAAAGGGGGCATCAGCCCCAGCATTTT. Translation: CASSSQRGHQPQHF.

The V call is TRBV10-3, the J call TRBJ1-5; perhaps TRBD1 as D (5 bases). The CDR3 runs 11 residues. Germline loops: CDR1 ENHRY, CDR2 SYGVKD. V shed 11 bases and J shed 10 bases, with 15 bases lying between them. In DNA form, the CDR3 reads TGTGCCGTCGGACATGGGAACCCCCAGCATTTT. It yields the protein CAVGHGNPQHF.

The chain recombines TRBV5-1 with TRBJ2-1; possible D gene TRBD1, 6 bases. The germline V gene has CDR1 SGHRS and CDR2 YFSETQ. The CDR3 contains 16 residues. With 8 bases removed from V and 3 bases from J, the gap between germline ends came to 21 bases. The CDR3 DNA sequence: TGCGCCAGTCACAAGGGAACAGGGTTGAACTACAATGAGCAGTTCTTC. Translated: CASHKGTGLNYNEQFF. Filled out from reference TRBV5-1 and TRBJ2-1, the complete variable domain reads KAGVTQTPRYLIKTRGQQVTLSCSPISGHRSVSWYQQTPGQGLQFLFEYFSETQRNKGNFPGRFSGRQFSNSRSEMNVSTLELGDSALYLCASHKGTGLNYNEQFFGPGTRLTVL.

This clone is a singleton in its sample. The chain links TRBV25-1 to TRBJ1-1, with TRBD1 identical over 8 bases. The CDR3 is 13 residues long. With 5 bases clipped from V and 4 bases from J, the junction kept 3 bases outside the gene matches. Germline V CDR1 and CDR2: MGHDK, SYGVNS. The CDR3: CASSQGAATEAFF. CDR3 sequence (DNA): TGTGCCAGCAGTCAGGGGGCGGCCACTGAAGCTTTCTTT. The full variable domain, rest sourced from reference TRBV25-1 and TRBJ1-1, is EADIYQTPRYLVIGTGKKITLECSQTMGHDKMYWYQQDPGMELHLIHYSYGVNSTEKGDLSSESTVSRIRTEHFPLTLESARPSHTSQYLCASSQGAATEAFFGQGTRLTVV.

In this sample, this clone turned up a few times. The rearrangement joins TRBV7-2 to TRBJ2-7; 8 bases line up with TRBD2. The length of the CDR3 is 18 residues. Germline lookup yields CDR1 SGHTA and CDR2 FQGNSA. The J segment lost 5 bases and the V segment lost 0 bases, leaving 15 bases of the junction unmatched. CDR3 in amino acids: CASSLAQGLGGRQNEQYF. CDR3 DNA: TGTGCCAGCAGCTTAGCCCAAGGTCTGGGCGGGAGGCAGAACGAGCAGTACTTC.

This clone showed up just a few times. The chain carries TRBV27 and TRBJ2-5, with D possibly matching TRBD2 (6 bases). Germline V gives CDR1 MNHEY, CDR2 SMNVEV (reference sequence). The CDR3 runs 15 residues. V lost 6 bases, J lost 1 base, and 15 bases lay in between. The CDR3 here is CASREAGSLQETQYF. The CDR3 DNA reads TGTGCCAGCAGGGAGGCGGGATCTCTCCAAGAGACCCAGTACTTC.

The chain carries TRBV2 and TRBJ1-4; D is perhaps TRBD1 (5 bases). The CDR3 has 13 residues. Germline V gene lookup returns CDR1 SNHLY and CDR2 FYNNEI. V was trimmed by 7 bases and J by 5 bases, leaving 11 bases between them. The CDR3 DNA reads TGTGCCAGCACCGGGACGCGGAATGAAAAACTGTTTTTT. Its translation: CASTGTRNEKLFF.